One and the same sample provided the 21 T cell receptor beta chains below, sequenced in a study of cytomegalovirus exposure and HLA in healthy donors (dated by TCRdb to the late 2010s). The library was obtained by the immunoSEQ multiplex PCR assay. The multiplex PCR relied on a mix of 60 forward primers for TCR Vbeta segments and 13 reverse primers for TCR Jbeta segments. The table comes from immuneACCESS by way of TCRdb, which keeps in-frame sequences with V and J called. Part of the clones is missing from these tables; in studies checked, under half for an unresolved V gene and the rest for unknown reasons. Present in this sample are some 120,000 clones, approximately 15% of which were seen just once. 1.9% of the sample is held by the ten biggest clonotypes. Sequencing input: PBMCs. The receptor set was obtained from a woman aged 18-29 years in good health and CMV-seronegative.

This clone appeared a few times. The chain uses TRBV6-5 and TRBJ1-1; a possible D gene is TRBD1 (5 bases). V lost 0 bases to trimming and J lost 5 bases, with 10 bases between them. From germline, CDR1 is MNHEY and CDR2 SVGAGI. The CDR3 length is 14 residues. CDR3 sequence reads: CASSYSGGGTEAFF. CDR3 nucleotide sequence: TGTGCCAGCAGTTACTCCGGGGGAGGGACTGAAGCTTTCTTT.

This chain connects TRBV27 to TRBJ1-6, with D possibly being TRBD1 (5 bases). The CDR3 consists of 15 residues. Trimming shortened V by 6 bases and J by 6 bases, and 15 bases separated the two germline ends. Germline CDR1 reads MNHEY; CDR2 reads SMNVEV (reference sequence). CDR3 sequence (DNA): TGTGCCAGCAGCAAGGATCGACAGTTTAATTCACCCCTCCACTTT. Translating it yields CASSKDRQFNSPLHF.

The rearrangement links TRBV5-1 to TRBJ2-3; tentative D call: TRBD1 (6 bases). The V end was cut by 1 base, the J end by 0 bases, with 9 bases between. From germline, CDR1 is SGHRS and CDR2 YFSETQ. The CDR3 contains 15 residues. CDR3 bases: TGCGCCAGCAGCTTGTTGGGGGCCAGCACAGATACGCAGTATTTT. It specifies CASSLLGASTDTQYF. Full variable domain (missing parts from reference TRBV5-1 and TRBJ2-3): KAGVTQTPRYLIKTRGQQVTLSCSPISGHRSVSWYQQTPGQGLQFLFEYFSETQRNKGNFPGRFSGRQFSNSRSEMNVSTLELGDSALYLCASSLLGASTDTQYFGPGTRLTVL.

CDR3 in amino acids: CASSLAGGELFF. CDR3 in DNA: TGTGCCAGCAGCTTGGCCGGCGGGGAGCTGTTTTTT. This chain joins TRBV5-4 and TRBJ2-2; unclear D gene. The CDR3 is 12 residues long. In germline, CDR1 is SGHNT, CDR2 YYREEE (reference sequence). Trimming shortened V by 0 bases and J by 7 bases, and 4 bases separated the two germline ends.

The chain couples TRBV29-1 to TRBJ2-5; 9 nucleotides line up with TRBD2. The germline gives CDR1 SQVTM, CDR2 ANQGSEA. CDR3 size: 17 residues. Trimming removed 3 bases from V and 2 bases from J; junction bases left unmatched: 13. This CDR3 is CSVDGTGGGEPQETQYF. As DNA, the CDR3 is TGCAGCGTTGACGGGACTGGCGGGGGGGAACCTCAAGAGACCCAGTACTTC.

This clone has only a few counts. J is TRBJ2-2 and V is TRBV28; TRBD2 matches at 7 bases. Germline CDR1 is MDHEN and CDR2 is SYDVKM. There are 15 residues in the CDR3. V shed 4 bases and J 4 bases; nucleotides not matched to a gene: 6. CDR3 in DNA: TGTGCCAGCAGTTCAAGCGGGGCTTTCACCGGGGAGCTGTTTTTT. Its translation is CASSSSGAFTGELFF.

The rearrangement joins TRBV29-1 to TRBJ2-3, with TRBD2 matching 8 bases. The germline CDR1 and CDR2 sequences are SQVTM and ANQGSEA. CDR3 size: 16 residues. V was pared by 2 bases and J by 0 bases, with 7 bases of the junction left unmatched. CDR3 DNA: TGCAGCGTTGAAAGCCAGGCGGGGGGTAGCACAGATACGCAGTATTTT. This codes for CSVESQAGGSTDTQYF.

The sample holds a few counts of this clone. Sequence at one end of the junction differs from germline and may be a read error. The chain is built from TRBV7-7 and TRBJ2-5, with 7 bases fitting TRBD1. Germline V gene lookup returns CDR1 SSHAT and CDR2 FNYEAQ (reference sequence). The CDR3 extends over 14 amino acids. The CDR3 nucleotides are TGTGCTAGCAGCAGCCAGGGGGTCGGAGAGACCCAGTACTTC. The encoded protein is CASSSQGVGETQYF.

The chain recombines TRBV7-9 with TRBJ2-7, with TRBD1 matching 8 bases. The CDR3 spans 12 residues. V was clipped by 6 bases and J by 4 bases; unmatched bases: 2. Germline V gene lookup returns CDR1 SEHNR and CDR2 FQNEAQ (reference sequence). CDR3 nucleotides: TGTGCCAGCAGAGGACAGGGTTACGAGCAGTACTTC. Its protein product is CASRGQGYEQYF.

The CDR3 DNA reads as TGTGCCAGCAGCTCTCCGGACACCGTTAATGAAAAACTGTTTTTT. It codes for CASSSPDTVNEKLFF. V is TRBV5-6 and J is TRBJ1-4; tentatively, D is TRBD1 (5 bases). This CDR3 is built from 15 residues. Trimming took off 3 bases at V and 4 bases at J, with 13 bases between the two ends. Germline loops: CDR1 SGHDT, CDR2 YYEEEE.

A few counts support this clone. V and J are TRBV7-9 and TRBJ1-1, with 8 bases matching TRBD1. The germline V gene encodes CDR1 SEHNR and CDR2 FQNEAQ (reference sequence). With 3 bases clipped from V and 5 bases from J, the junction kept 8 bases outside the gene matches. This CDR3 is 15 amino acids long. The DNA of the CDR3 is TGTGCCAGCAGCTTCCCGCAGGGGGCAGGGACTGAAGCTTTCTTT. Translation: CASSFPQGAGTEAFF. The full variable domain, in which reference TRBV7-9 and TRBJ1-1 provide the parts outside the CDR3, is DTGVSQNPRHKITKRGQNVTFRCDPISEHNRLYWYRQTLGQGPEFLTYFQNEAQLEKSRLLSDRFSAERPKGSFSTLEIQRTEQGDSAMYLCASSFPQGAGTEAFFGQGTRLTVV.

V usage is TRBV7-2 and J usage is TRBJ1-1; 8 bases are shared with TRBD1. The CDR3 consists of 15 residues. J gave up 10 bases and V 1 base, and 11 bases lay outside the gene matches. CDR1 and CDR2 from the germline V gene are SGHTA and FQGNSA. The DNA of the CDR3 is TGTGCCAGCAGCTTAGACCACACAGGGGGGACGGCAGCTTTCTTT. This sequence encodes CASSLDHTGGTAAFF.

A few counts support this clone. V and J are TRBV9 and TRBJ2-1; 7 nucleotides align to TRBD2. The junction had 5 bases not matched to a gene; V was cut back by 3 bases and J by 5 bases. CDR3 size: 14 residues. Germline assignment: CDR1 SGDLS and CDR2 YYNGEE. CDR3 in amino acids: CASSAGTTHNEQFF. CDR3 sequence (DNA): TGTGCCAGCAGCGCGGGGACTACTCACAATGAGCAGTTCTTC. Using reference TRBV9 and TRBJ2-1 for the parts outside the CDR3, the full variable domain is DSGVTQTPKHLITATGQRVTLRCSPRSGDLSVYWYQQSLDQGLQFLIQYYNGEERAKGNILERFSAQQFPDLHSELNLSSLELGDSALYFCASSAGTTHNEQFFGPGTRLTVL.

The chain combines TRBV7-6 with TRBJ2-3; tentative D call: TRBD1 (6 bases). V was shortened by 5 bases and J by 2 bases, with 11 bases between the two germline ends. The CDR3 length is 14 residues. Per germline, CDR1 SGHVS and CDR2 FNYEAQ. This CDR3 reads CASSTTGITDTQYF. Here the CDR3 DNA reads TGTGCCAGCAGCACGACAGGAATCACAGATACGCAGTATTTT.

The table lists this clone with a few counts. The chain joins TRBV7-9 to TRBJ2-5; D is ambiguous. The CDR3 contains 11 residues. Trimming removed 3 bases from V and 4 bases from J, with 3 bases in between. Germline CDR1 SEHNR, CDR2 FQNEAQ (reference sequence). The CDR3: CASSFGETQYF. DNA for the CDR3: TGTGCCAGCAGCTTCGGAGAGACCCAGTACTTC.

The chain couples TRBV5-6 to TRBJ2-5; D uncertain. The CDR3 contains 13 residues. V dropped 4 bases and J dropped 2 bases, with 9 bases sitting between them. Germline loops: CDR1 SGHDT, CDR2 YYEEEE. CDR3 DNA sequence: TGTGCCAGCAGCCCGGTGTTTCAAGAGACCCAGTACTTC. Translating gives CASSPVFQETQYF.

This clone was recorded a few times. CDR3 sequence (DNA): TGCGCCAGCAGCCTATCATTAGCGAACGAGCAGTACTTC. This codes for CASSLSLANEQYF. The V call is TRBV5-1, the J call TRBJ2-7, with D possibly being TRBD2 (5 bases). CDR3 length equals 13 residues. V lost 4 bases and J 5 bases, leaving 13 bases between the germline ends. Germline V gives CDR1 SGHRS, CDR2 YFSETQ.

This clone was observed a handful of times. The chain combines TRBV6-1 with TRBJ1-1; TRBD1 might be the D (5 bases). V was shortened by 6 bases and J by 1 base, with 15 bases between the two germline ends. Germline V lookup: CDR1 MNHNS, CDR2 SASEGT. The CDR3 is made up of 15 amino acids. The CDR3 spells CASSERGEANTEAFF. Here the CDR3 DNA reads TGTGCCAGCAGCGAACGGGGGGAGGCGAACACTGAAGCTTTCTTT.

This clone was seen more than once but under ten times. CDR3 nucleotide sequence: TGTGCCAGCAGCTTGGTCCAGGGGGTGGACGACGAGCAGTACTTC. Translated: CASSLVQGVDDEQYF. The rearrangement uses TRBV5-4 and TRBJ2-7, with 7 bases matching TRBD1. V lost 0 bases to trimming and J lost 5 bases; unmatched junction nucleotides: 8. Germline V CDR1 and CDR2: SGHNT, YYREEE (reference sequence). The CDR3 runs 15 residues.

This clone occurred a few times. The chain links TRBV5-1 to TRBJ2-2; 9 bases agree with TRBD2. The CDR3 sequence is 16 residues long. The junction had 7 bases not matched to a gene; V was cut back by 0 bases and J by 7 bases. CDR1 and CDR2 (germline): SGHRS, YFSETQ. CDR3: CASSLAVAGESGELFF. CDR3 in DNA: TGCGCCAGCAGCTTGGCGGTAGCGGGGGAAAGCGGGGAGCTGTTTTTT.

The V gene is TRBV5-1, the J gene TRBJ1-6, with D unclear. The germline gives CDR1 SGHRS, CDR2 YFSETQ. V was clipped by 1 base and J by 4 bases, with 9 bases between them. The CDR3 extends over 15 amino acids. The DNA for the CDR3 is TGCGCCAGCAGCTTGTGGGCAGATTATAATTCACCCCTCCACTTT. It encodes CASSLWADYNSPLHF.